Listed below are T cell receptor beta chains from one sample, sequenced in a study of cytomegalovirus exposure and HLA in healthy donors. TCRdb's copy holds only in-frame clones and misses some; the assay was immunoSEQ multiplex PCR. The repertoire holds approximately 150,000 clones, with roughly 86% as singletons. Material: PBMCs. These receptors were collected from a man younger than 30 in good health and CMV-seropositive. CDR3s include the opening cysteine and the closing phenylalanine or tryptophan. The D gene is left open where the match is weak. A row's size may be missing; if present it is once, few, many or a size class.

CDR3 protein: CASSYSRQGIYGYTF
CDR3 DNA: TGTGCCAGCAGTTACTCTCGACAGGGGATTTATGGCTACACCTTC
clone size: .
D gene: TRBD1
V gene: TRBV6-5
J gene: TRBJ1-2

CDR3 protein: CSVKTGEETQYF
CDR3 DNA: TGCAGCGTTAAAACAGGGGAGGAGACCCAGTACTTC
clone size: .
D gene: TRBD1
V gene: TRBV29-1
J gene: TRBJ2-5

CDR3 protein: CASKGLAEGETQYF
CDR3 DNA: TGTGCCAGCAAGGGACTAGCGGAAGGGGAGACCCAGTACTTC
clone size: .
D gene: TRBD2
V gene: TRBV27
J gene: TRBJ2-5

CDR3 protein: CASSPRPFPKNQPQHF
CDR3 DNA: TGTGCCAGCAGCCCTAGGCCGTTCCCCAAAAATCAGCCCCAGCATTTT
clone size: .
D gene: .
V gene: TRBV14
J gene: TRBJ1-5

CDR3 protein: CASSPPAGVIVEAFF
CDR3 DNA: TGTGCCAGCAGCCCGCCGGCGGGGGTAATAGTTGAAGCTTTCTTT
clone size: .
D gene: .
V gene: TRBV7-9
J gene: TRBJ1-1

CDR3 protein: CASSPDLNQPQHF
CDR3 DNA: TGTGCCAGCTCACCGGACTTGAATCAGCCCCAGCATTTT
clone size: few
D gene: .
V gene: TRBV18
J gene: TRBJ1-5

CDR3 protein: CASNLPGHLNEKLFF
CDR3 DNA: TGTGCCAGCAACCTTCCGGGACACCTTAATGAAAAACTGTTTTTT
clone size: .
D gene: .
V gene: TRBV2
J gene: TRBJ1-4

CDR3 protein: CASSHGQGGNGNQPQHF
CDR3 DNA: TGTGCCAGCAGCCATGGACAGGGGGGAAATGGCAATCAGCCCCAGCATTTT
clone size: .
D gene: TRBD1
V gene: TRBV2
J gene: TRBJ1-5

CDR3 protein: CAWSKRDRGNQPQHF
CDR3 DNA: TGTGCCTGGAGTAAACGGGACAGGGGTAATCAGCCCCAGCATTTT
clone size: once
D gene: TRBD1
V gene: TRBV30
J gene: TRBJ1-5

CDR3 protein: CASSQEAGGNQPQHF
CDR3 DNA: TGTGCCAGCAGCCAAGAAGCCGGGGGCAATCAGCCCCAGCATTTT
clone size: .
D gene: .
V gene: TRBV4-2
J gene: TRBJ1-5

CDR3 protein: CASSFPGTSGRPSTQQYF
CDR3 DNA: TGCGCCAGCAGCTTCCCCGGGACTAGCGGGCGACCCTCTACGCAGCAGTACTTC
clone size: once
D gene: TRBD2
V gene: TRBV5-1
J gene: TRBJ2-7

CDR3 protein: CASSTTAGLFF
CDR3 DNA: TGTGCCAGCAGTACGACAGCGGGTCTGTTCTTC
clone size: .
D gene: .
V gene: TRBV27
J gene: TRBJ2-1

CDR3 protein: CAWSRGTQETQYF
CDR3 DNA: TGTGCCTGGAGTCGGGGTACACAAGAGACCCAGTACTTC
clone size: .
D gene: .
V gene: TRBV30
J gene: TRBJ2-5

CDR3 protein: CASRPFVGGAAGELFF
CDR3 DNA: TGTGCCAGCAGGCCCTTTGTCGGGGGGGCCGCCGGGGAGCTGTTTTTT
clone size: .
D gene: TRBD2
V gene: TRBV6-6
J gene: TRBJ2-2

CDR3 protein: CASKPSGIYEQYF
CDR3 DNA: TGTGCCAGCAAGCCTAGCGGGATCTACGAGCAGTACTTC
clone size: .
D gene: TRBD2
V gene: TRBV25-1
J gene: TRBJ2-7

CDR3 protein: CASSESPNQPQHF
CDR3 DNA: TGTGCCAGCAGTGAAAGCCCCAATCAGCCCCAGCATTTT
clone size: .
D gene: .
V gene: TRBV6-1
J gene: TRBJ1-5

CDR3 protein: CASSPSGGLYNEQFF
CDR3 DNA: TGTGCCAGCAGCCCCAGTGGGGGACTATACAATGAGCAGTTCTTC
clone size: .
D gene: TRBD2
V gene: TRBV7-8
J gene: TRBJ2-1

CDR3 protein: CASSPQGMGIQYF
CDR3 DNA: TGTGCCAGCAGCCCACAGGGGATGGGCATTCAGTACTTC
clone size: .
D gene: TRBD1
V gene: TRBV11-2
J gene: TRBJ2-4

CDR3 protein: CASSFVFSSGSGTDTQYF
CDR3 DNA: TGTGCCAGCAGCTTCGTATTCTCTAGCGGGAGTGGCACAGATACGCAGTATTTT
clone size: .
D gene: TRBD2
V gene: TRBV7-3
J gene: TRBJ2-3

CDR3 protein: CASNPGQGYSGYTF
CDR3 DNA: TGTGCCAGCAATCCGGGACAGGGGTATTCTGGCTACACCTTC
clone size: .
D gene: TRBD1
V gene: TRBV2
J gene: TRBJ1-2

CDR3 protein: CASSYYLGTSGYEQYF
CDR3 DNA: TGTGCCAGCAGCTACTATCTCGGGACTAGCGGTTACGAGCAGTACTTC
clone size: .
D gene: TRBD2
V gene: TRBV7-9
J gene: TRBJ2-7

CDR3 protein: CASSAGGTYGYTF
CDR3 DNA: TGTGCCAGCTCAGCAGGGGGGACCTATGGCTACACCTTC
clone size: once
D gene: TRBD1
V gene: TRBV18
J gene: TRBJ1-2

CDR3 protein: CASSSLRQTTLNYGYTF
CDR3 DNA: TGTGCCAGCAGCTCCCTAAGACAGACAACCCTTAACTATGGCTACACCTTC
clone size: .
D gene: .
V gene: TRBV11-2
J gene: TRBJ1-2

CDR3 protein: CASFPGTGNTGELFF
CDR3 DNA: TGTGCCAGCTTCCCCGGGACAGGAAACACCGGGGAGCTGTTTTTT
clone size: .
D gene: TRBD1
V gene: TRBV6-5
J gene: TRBJ2-2

CDR3 protein: CASSLGGGPPGNTIYF
CDR3 DNA: TGTGCCAGCAGCTTAGGGGGGGGCCCCCCTGGAAACACCATATATTTT
clone size: few
D gene: .
V gene: TRBV7-6
J gene: TRBJ1-3

CDR3 protein: CASSGLAQETQYF
CDR3 DNA: TGTGCCAGTAGTGGACTAGCCCAAGAGACCCAGTACTTC
clone size: once
D gene: TRBD2
V gene: TRBV19
J gene: TRBJ2-5

CDR3 protein: CASSAGTVTGYTF
CDR3 DNA: TGTGCCAGCAGCGCGGGGACAGTGACGGGCTACACCTTC
clone size: .
D gene: TRBD1
V gene: TRBV9
J gene: TRBJ1-2

CDR3 protein: CASSLGVTASSYNSPLHF
CDR3 DNA: TGTGCCAGCAGCTTAGGAGTGACAGCTAGCTCCTATAATTCACCCCTCCACTTT
clone size: once
D gene: .
V gene: TRBV27
J gene: TRBJ1-6

CDR3 protein: CASSIGGGAGAYEQYF
CDR3 DNA: TGTGCCAGTAGTATAGGTGGGGGAGCAGGGGCCTACGAGCAGTACTTC
clone size: once
D gene: .
V gene: TRBV19
J gene: TRBJ2-7

CDR3 protein: CASSLGAGPTEAFF
CDR3 DNA: TGTGCCAGCAGCTTGGGGGCGGGGCCCACTGAAGCTTTCTTT
clone size: once
D gene: .
V gene: TRBV5-6
J gene: TRBJ1-1

CDR3 protein: CASSPARGRGADTQYF
CDR3 DNA: TGTGCCAGCTCACCGGCGAGGGGGAGGGGTGCAGATACGCAGTATTTT
clone size: .
D gene: .
V gene: TRBV18
J gene: TRBJ2-3